In its sample, the clone carrying this T cell receptor beta chain was seen many times. Its antigen remains unidentified. Active moderate-to-severe ophthalmopathy, Clinical Activity Score at least 3, NOSPECS at least 4, under 3 months' duration. Lactation, pregnancy, other autoimmune disease or uncontrolled infection excluded patients. The data stem from a study of T cells in Graves' hyperthyroidism and ophthalmopathy. Study conclusions and caveats: Blood also carried most thyroid clonotypes expanded above 0.001.

The ends were cut back, 1 base at V and 5 bases at J, with 16 bases in the middle. The CDR3 is 15 residues long. CDR1 and CDR2 (germline): SGHDT, YYEEEE. Researchers amplified the TCR beta CDR3 regions from RNA transcripts. First-round RT-PCR of the TCR CDR3 relied on the HTBI primer set. MiXCR, applied by TCRdb to the multiplex PCR reads, yields one record per CDR3 protein. The data hold about 400,000 distinct CDR3 sequences, with approximately 15% observed a single time. The gene calls are TRBV5-6 and TRBJ2-7; D may correspond to TRBD1 or TRBD2 (5 bases each). Sequencing was done on a sample of blood. The receptor was isolated from a woman aged 25-40 years with Graves' ophthalmopathy. Here the CDR3 DNA reads TGTGCCAGCAGCTTGTATGGGACCGGGACGGACGAGCAGTACTTC. Amino acid sequence: CASSLYGTGTDEQYF.